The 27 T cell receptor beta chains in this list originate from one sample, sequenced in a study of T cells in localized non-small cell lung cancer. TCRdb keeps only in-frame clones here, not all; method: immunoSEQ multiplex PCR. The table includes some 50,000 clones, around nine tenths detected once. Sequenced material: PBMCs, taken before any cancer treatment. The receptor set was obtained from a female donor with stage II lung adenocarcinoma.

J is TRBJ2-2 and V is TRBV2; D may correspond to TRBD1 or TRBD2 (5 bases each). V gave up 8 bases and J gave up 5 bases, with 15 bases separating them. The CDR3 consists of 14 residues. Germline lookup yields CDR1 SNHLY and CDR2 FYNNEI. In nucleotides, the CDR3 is TGTGCCAGCCCCCTAGATGGGGGTACCGGGGAGCTGTTTTTT. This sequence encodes CASPLDGGTGELFF.

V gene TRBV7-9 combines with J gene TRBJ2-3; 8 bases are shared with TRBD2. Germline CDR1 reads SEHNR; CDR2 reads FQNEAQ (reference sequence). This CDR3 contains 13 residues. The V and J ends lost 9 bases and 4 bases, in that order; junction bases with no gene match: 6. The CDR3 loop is CASTGGRADTQYF. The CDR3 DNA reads TGTGCCAGTACGGGGGGGCGCGCAGATACGCAGTATTTT.

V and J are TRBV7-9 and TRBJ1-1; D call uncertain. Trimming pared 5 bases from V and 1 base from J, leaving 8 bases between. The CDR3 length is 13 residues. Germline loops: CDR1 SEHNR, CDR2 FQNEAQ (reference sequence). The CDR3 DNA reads TGTGCCAGCAGCCCAAACACGAACACTGAAGCTTTCTTT. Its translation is CASSPNTNTEAFF.

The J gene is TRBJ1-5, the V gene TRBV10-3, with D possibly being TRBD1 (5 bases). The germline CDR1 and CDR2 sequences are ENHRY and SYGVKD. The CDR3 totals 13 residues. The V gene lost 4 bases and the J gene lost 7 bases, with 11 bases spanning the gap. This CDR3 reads CAISGGGRQPQHF. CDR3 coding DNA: TGTGCCATCAGTGGGGGCGGCCGACAGCCCCAGCATTTT.

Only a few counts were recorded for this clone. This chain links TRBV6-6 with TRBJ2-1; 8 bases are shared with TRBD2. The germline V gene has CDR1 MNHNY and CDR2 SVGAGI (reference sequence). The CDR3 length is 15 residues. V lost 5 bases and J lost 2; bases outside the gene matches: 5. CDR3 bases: TGTGCCAGCAGTCCCCGGGGGGGGCCCTACAATGAGCAGTTCTTC. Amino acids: CASSPRGGPYNEQFF.

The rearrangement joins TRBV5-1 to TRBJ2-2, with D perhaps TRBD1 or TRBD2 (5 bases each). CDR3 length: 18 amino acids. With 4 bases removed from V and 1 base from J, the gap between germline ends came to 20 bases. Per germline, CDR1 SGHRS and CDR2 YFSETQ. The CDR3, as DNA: TGCGCCAGCAGCACGGGACCCCTTCGATCCGGGAACACCGGGGAGCTGTTTTTT. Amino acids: CASSTGPLRSGNTGELFF.

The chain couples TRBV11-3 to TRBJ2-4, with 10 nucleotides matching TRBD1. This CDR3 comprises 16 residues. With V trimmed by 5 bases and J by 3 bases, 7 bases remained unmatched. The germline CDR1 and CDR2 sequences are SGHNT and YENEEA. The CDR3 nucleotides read TGTGCCAGCAGCCTGGGACAGGGGAGGGGCAAAAACATTCAGTACTTC. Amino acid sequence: CASSLGQGRGKNIQYF.

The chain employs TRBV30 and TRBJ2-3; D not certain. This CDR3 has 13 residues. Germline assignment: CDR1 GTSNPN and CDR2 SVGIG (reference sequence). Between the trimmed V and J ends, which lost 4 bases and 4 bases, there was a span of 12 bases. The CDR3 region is CAWMTSYPDTQYF. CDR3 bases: TGTGCCTGGATGACTTCATACCCAGATACGCAGTATTTT.

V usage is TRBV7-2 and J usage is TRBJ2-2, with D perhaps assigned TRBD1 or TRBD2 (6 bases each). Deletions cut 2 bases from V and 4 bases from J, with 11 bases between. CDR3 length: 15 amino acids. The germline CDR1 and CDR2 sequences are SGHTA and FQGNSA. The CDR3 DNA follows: TGTGCCAGCAGCTTAAGGAGGGGGACCACCGGGGAGCTGTTTTTT. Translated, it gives CASSLRRGTTGELFF. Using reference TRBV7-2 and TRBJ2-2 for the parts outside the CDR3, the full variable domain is GAGVSQSPSNKVTEKGKDVELRCDPISGHTALYWYRQSLGQGLEFLIYFQGNSAPDKSGLPSDRFSAERTGGSVSTLTIQRTQQEDSAVYLCASSLRRGTTGELFFGEGSRLTVL.

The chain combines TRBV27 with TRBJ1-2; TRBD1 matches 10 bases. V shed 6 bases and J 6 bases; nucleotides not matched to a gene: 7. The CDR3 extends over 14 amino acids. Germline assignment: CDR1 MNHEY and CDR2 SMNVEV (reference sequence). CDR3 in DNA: TGTGCCAGCAGAGAATCCGGGACAGGGGATGGCTACACCTTC. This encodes CASRESGTGDGYTF.

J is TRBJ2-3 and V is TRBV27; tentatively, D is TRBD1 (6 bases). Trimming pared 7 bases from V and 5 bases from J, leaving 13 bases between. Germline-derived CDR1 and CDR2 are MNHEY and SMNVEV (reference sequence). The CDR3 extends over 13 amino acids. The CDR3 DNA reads TGTGCCAGCACCCTCAGGGGTGGAGATACGCAGTATTTT. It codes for CASTLRGGDTQYF.

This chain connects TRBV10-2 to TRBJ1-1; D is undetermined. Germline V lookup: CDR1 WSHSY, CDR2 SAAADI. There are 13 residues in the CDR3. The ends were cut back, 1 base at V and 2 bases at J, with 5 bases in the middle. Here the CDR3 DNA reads TGCGCCAGCAGTGAGTGGGGAAACACTGAAGCTTTCTTT. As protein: CASSEWGNTEAFF.

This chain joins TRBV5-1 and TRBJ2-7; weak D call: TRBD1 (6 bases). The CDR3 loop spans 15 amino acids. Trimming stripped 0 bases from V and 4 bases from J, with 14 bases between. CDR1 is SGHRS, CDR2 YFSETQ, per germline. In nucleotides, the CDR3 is TGCGCCAGCAGCTTGGCCTTGGGGGCGATGTACGAGCAGTACTTC. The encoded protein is CASSLALGAMYEQYF.

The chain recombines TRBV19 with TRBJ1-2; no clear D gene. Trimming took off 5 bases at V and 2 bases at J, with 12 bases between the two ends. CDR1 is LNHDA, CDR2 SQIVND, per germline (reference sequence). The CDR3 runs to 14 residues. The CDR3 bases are TGTGCCAGTAGTGGCCAATTGGGGAACTATGGCTACACCTTC. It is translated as CASSGQLGNYGYTF.

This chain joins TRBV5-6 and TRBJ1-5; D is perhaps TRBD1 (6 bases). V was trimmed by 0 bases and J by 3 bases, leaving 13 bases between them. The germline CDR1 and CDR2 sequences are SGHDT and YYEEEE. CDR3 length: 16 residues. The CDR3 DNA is TGTGCCAGCAGCTTGGGAGGGGGGCGAGTCAATCAGCCCCAGCATTTT. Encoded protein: CASSLGGGRVNQPQHF.

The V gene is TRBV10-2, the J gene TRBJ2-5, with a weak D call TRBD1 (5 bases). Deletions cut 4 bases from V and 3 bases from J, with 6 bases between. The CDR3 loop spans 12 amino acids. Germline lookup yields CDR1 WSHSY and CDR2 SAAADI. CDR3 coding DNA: TGCGCCAGCAGTGGCAGGGAAGAGACCCAGTACTTC. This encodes CASSGREETQYF.

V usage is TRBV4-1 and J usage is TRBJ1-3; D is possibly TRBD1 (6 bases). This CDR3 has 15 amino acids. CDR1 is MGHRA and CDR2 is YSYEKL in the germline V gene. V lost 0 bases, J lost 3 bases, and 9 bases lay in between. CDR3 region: CASSQDRGLGNTIYF. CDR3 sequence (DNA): TGCGCCAGCAGCCAAGACAGGGGCCTTGGAAACACCATATATTTT.

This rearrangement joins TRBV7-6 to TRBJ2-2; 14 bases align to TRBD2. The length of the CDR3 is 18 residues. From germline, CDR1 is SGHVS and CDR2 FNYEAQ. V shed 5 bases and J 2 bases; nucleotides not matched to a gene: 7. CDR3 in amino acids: CASSPRTSGGLNTGELFF. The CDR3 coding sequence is TGTGCCAGCAGCCCACGGACTAGCGGGGGGTTAAACACCGGGGAGCTGTTTTTT.

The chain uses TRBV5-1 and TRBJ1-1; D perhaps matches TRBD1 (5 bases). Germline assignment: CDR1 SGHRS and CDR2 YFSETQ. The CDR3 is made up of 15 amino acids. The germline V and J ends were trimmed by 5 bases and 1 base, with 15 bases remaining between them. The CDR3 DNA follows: TGCGCCAGCAGTTACGACAGCTCGGAGAACACTGAAGCTTTCTTT. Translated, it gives CASSYDSSENTEAFF. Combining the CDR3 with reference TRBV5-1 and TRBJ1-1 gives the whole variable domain KAGVTQTPRYLIKTRGQQVTLSCSPISGHRSVSWYQQTPGQGLQFLFEYFSETQRNKGNFPGRFSGRQFSNSRSEMNVSTLELGDSALYLCASSYDSSENTEAFFGQGTRLTVV.

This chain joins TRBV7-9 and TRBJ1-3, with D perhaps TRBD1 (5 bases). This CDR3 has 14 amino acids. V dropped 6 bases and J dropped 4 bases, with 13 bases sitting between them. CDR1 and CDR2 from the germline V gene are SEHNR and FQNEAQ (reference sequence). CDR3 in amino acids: CASSQLTAGNTIYF. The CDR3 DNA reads TGTGCCAGCAGTCAATTGACAGCCGGAAACACCATATATTTT.

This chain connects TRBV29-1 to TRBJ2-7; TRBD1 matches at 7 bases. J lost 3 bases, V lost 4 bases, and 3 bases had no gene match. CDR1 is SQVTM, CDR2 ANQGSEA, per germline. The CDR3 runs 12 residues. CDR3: CSVARTGYEQYF. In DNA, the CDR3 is TGCAGCGTTGCCCGGACAGGCTACGAGCAGTACTTC.

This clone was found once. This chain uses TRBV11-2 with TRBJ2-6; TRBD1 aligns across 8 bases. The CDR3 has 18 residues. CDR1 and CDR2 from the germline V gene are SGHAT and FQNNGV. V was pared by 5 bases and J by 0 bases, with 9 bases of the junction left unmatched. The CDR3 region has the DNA TGTGCCAGCAGCGGAAGGACAGGGCATATCTCTGGGGCCAACGTCCTGACTTTC. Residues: CASSGRTGHISGANVLTF.

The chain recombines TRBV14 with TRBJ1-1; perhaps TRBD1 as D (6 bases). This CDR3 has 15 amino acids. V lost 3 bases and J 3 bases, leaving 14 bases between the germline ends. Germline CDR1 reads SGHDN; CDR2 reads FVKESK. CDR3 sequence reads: CASSQVGGADTEAFF. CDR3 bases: TGTGCCAGCAGCCAGGTGGGGGGGGCGGACACTGAAGCTTTCTTT.

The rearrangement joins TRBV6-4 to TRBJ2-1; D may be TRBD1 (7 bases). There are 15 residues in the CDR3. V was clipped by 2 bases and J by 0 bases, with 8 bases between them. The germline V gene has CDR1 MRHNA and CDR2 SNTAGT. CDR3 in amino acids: CASSDQGGSYNEQFF. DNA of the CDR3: TGTGCCAGCAGTGACCAGGGGGGCTCCTACAATGAGCAGTTCTTC.

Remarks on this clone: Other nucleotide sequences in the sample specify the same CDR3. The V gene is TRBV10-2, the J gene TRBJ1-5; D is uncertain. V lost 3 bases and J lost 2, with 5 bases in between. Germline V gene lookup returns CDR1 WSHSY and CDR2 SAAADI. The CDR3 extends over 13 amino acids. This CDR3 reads CASSDGGNQPQHF. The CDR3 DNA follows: TGCGCCAGCAGTGATGGGGGCAATCAGCCCCAGCATTTT.

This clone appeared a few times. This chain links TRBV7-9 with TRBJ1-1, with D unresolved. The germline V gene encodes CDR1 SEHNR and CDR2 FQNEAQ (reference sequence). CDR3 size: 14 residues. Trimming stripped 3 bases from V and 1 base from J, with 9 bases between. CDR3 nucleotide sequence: TGTGCCAGCAGCTTCTCCCAAACGAACACTGAAGCTTTCTTT. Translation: CASSFSQTNTEAFF. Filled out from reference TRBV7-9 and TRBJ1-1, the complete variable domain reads DTGVSQNPRHKITKRGQNVTFRCDPISEHNRLYWYRQTLGQGPEFLTYFQNEAQLEKSRLLSDRFSAERPKGSFSTLEIQRTEQGDSAMYLCASSFSQTNTEAFFGQGTRLTVV.

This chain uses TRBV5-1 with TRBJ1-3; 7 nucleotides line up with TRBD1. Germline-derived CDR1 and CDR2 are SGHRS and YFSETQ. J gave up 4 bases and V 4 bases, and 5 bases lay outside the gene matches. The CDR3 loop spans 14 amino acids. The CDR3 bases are TGCGCCAGCAGCCGTGGGACAGACGGAAACACCATATATTTT. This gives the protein CASSRGTDGNTIYF. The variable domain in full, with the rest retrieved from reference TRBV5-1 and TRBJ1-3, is KAGVTQTPRYLIKTRGQQVTLSCSPISGHRSVSWYQQTPGQGLQFLFEYFSETQRNKGNFPGRFSGRQFSNSRSEMNVSTLELGDSALYLCASSRGTDGNTIYFGEGSWLTVV.